The source of this T cell receptor beta chain is a study of cytomegalovirus exposure and HLA in healthy donors. Across the whole study: T cells numbering around 190 million yielded more than 100 million unique TCR beta sequences in an earlier analysis.

Findings and limits, study-wide: Productive status was seen about 87% or about 30% of the time for most TCR beta V segments in an earlier analysis. In a later analysis, specific HLA alleles were associated with over 15,000 TCR beta sequences at a 0.05 false discovery rate.

Germline CDR1 is SEHNR and CDR2 is FQNEAQ (reference sequence). Trimming took 1 base from V and 4 from J; bases not matched to a gene: 6. This CDR3 has 15 amino acids. Details on this clone: Its antigen is undetermined.

Vbeta (60) and Jbeta (13) primers were used in the PCR. The repertoire was sequenced with immunoSEQ multiplex PCR; TCRdb's copy has only in-frame clones and lacks some. The sample contains 200,000 to 250,000 clones, 85% to 90% of which appear only once. Input material: PBMCs. This chain links TRBV7-9 with TRBJ1-2; 7 bases are a match to TRBD1. This TCR was recovered from a human donor in good health. The CDR3 reads CASSLEGGQFYGYTF. CDR3 sequence (DNA): TGTGCCAGCAGCTTAGAAGGGGGACAGTTCTATGGCTACACCTTC. The variable domain in full, completed from reference TRBV7-9 and TRBJ1-2, reads DTGVSQNPRHKITKRGQNVTFRCDPISEHNRLYWYRQTLGQGPEFLTYFQNEAQLEKSRLLSDRFSAERPKGSFSTLEIQRTEQGDSAMYLCASSLEGGQFYGYTFGSGTRLTVV.